The 6 T cell receptor beta chains below all came from one sample that was sequenced in a study of CD8 T cells in Susac syndrome. The RNA, roughly 0.45 to 1 ug, was put through reverse transcription using random hexamers. TCRdb recomputed calls from the immunoSEQ multiplex PCR reads with MiXCR, one row per CDR3 protein. In the table there are tens of thousands of distinct CDR3 sequences, roughly nine tenths of which are singletons. The sequencing sample was made of CD8+ T cells from PBMCs. These receptor sequences come from a human donor with multiple sclerosis.

This chain joins TRBV3-1 and TRBJ2-2; maybe TRBD2 (5 bases). The V end lost 2 bases, the J end lost 2 bases, and 15 bases lay between the germline ends. This CDR3 contains 17 residues. The germline CDR1 and CDR2 sequences are LGHDT and YNNKEL (reference sequence). CDR3 in amino acids: CASSQTRLAANTGELFF. The CDR3 DNA follows: TGTGCCAGCAGCCAAACGCGGCTAGCAGCTAACACCGGGGAGCTGTTTTTT. Full variable domain (outside the CDR3, taken from reference TRBV3-1 and TRBJ2-2): DTAVSQTPKYLVTQMGNDKSIKCEQNLGHDTMYWYKQDSKKFLKIMFSYNNKELIINETVPNRFSPKSPDKAHLNLHINSLELGDSAVYFCASSQTRLAANTGELFFGEGSRLTVL.

This chain joins TRBV2 and TRBJ2-1; 8 bases agree with TRBD2. CDR1 SNHLY and CDR2 FYNNEI come from the germline V gene. This CDR3 is 16 amino acids long. The ends lost 5 bases at V and 1 base at J; junction bases unmatched: 7. As DNA, the CDR3 is TGTGCCAGCAGTCCTCCGGGACTAGGATCCTACAATGAGCAGTTCTTC. Translated, it gives CASSPPGLGSYNEQFF.

The chain carries TRBV29-1 and TRBJ1-2; D perhaps matches TRBD1 (5 bases). V lost 0 bases, J lost 7 bases, and 30 bases lay in between. CDR1 is SQVTM, CDR2 ANQGSEA, per germline. The CDR3 has 19 amino acids. The CDR3 DNA is TGCAGCGTTGAAGATCTTATTTCGGGGGGTGGAGCGATAGGCCCTGGCTACACCTTC. Translated, it gives CSVEDLISGGGAIGPGYTF.

DNA for the CDR3: TGTGCCAGCACCGACGGCGCTGGGGCCAAAAACATTCAGTACTTC. Translated, it gives CASTDGAGAKNIQYF. This rearrangement joins TRBV7-9 to TRBJ2-4; D gene ambiguous. CDR1 is SEHNR and CDR2 is FQNEAQ in the germline V gene (reference sequence). The ends were cut back, 7 bases at V and 1 base at J, with 14 bases in the middle. The CDR3 is 15 amino acids.

The V call is TRBV7-9, the J call TRBJ2-1; D is undetermined. The length of the CDR3 is 10 residues. The V gene lost 7 bases and the J gene lost 8 bases, with 6 bases spanning the gap. In germline, CDR1 is SEHNR, CDR2 FQNEAQ (reference sequence). The CDR3 sequence is CASTLHEQFF. CDR3 coding DNA: TGTGCCAGCACTCTTCATGAGCAGTTCTTC.

V usage is TRBV2 and J usage is TRBJ2-3; 8 bases are a match to TRBD1. Germline V gene sequence: CDR1 SNHLY, CDR2 FYNNEI. This CDR3 is 16 amino acids long. The J segment lost 0 bases and the V segment lost 3 bases, leaving 5 bases of the junction unmatched. CDR3 sequence reads: CASSDDRGRSTDTQYF. The CDR3, as DNA: TGTGCCAGCAGTGACGACAGGGGACGAAGCACAGATACGCAGTATTTT. The full variable domain, with the rest looked up from reference TRBV2 and TRBJ2-3, is EPEVTQTPSHQVTQMGQEVILRCVPISNHLYFYWYRQILGQKVEFLVSFYNNEISEKSEIFDDQFSVERPDGSNFTLKIRSTKLEDSAMYFCASSDDRGRSTDTQYFGPGTRLTVL.